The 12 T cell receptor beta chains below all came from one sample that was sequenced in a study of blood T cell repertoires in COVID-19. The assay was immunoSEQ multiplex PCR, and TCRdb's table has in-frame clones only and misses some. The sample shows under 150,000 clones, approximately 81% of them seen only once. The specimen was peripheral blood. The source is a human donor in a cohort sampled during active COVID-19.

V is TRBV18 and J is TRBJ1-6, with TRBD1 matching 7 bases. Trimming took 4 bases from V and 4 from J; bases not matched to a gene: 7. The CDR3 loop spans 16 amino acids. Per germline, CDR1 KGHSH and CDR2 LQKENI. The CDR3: CASSLPSGQYNSPLHF. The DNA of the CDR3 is TGTGCCAGCTCACTGCCATCGGGACAGTATAATTCACCCCTCCACTTT.

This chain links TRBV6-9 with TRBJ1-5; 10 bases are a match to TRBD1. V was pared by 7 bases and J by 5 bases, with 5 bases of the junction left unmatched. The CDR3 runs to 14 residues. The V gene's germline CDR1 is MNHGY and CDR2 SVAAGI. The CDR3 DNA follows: TGTGCCAGCATCAGACAGGGGGCTGATCAGCCCCAGCATTTT. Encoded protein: CASIRQGADQPQHF.

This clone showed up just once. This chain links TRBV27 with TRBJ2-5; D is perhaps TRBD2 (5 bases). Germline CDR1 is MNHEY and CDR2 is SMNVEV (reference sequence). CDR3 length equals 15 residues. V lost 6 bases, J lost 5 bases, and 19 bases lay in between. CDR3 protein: CASRGGRGEWETQYF. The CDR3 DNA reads TGTGCCAGCAGAGGAGGCCGGGGAGAATGGGAGACCCAGTACTTC.

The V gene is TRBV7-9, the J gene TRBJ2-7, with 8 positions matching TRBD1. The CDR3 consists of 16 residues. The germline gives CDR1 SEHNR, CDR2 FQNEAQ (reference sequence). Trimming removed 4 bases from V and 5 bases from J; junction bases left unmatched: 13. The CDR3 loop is CASSSSTARGLDEQYF. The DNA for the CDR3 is TGTGCCAGCAGCTCATCAACCGCCAGGGGGCTCGACGAGCAGTACTTC.

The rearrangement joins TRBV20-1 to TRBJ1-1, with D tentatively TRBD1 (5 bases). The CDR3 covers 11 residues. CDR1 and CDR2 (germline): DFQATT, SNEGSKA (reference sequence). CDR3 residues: CTLEGVTEAFF. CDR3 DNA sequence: TGCACCCTAGAAGGGGTGACTGAAGCTTTCTTT.

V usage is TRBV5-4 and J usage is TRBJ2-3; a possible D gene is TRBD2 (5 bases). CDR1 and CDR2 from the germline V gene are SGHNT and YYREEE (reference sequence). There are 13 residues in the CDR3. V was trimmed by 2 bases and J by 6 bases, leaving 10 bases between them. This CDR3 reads CASSFPGSDTQYF. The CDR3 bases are TGTGCCAGCAGCTTTCCGGGGTCCGATACGCAGTATTTT.

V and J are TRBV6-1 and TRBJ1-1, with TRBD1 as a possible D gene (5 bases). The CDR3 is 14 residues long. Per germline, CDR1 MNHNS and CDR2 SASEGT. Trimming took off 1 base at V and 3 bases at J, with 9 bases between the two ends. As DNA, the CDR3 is TGTGCCAGCAGTGAAGGGGGGGTGGACACTGAAGCTTTCTTT. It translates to CASSEGGVDTEAFF.

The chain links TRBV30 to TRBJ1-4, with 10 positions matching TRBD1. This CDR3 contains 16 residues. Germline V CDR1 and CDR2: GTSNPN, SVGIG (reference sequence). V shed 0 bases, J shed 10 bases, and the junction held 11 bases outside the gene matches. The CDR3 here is CAWSVPSGTGVGKLFF. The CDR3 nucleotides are TGTGCCTGGAGTGTACCCTCCGGGACAGGGGTTGGAAAACTGTTTTTT.

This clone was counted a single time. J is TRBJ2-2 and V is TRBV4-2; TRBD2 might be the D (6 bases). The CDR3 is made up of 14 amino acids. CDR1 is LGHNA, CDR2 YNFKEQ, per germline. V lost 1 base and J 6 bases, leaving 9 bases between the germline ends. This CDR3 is CASSQVGGAGELFF. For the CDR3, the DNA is TGTGCCAGCAGCCAAGTCGGCGGGGCCGGGGAGCTGTTTTTT.

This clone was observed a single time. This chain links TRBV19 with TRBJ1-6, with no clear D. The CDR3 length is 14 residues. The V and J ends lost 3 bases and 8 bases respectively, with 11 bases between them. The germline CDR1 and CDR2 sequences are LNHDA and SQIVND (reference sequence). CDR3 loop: CASSIAQLDSPLHF. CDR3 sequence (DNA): TGTGCCAGTAGTATCGCACAGTTAGATTCACCCCTCCACTTT.

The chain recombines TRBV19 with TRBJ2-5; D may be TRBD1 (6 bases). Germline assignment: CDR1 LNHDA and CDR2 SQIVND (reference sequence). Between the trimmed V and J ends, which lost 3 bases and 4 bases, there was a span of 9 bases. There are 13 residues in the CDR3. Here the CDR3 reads CASSMNRAETQYF. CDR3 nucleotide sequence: TGTGCCAGTAGTATGAACAGGGCAGAGACCCAGTACTTC.

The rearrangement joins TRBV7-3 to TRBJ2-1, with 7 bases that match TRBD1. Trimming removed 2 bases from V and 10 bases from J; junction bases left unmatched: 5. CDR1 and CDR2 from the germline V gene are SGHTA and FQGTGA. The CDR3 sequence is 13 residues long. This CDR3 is CASSLDRESEQFF. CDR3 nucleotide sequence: TGTGCCAGCAGCTTAGACAGGGAGAGCGAGCAGTTCTTC.